This TCR beta chain stems from a study of blood T cells in healthy people across ages. A J-beta primer mix and a sample-barcoded 5' primer were used in a second PCR of about 7 to 11 cycles. From the 5' RACE reads, TCRdb called clonotypes with MiXCR, one entry per CDR3 protein. The data contain fewer than 750,000 distinct CDR3 sequences, under 55% of them singletons. Study-level findings and limits: Naive CD4+ cells and diversity were both higher in long-lived donors than in aged donors. Significant beta diversity loss was already apparent by age 40, declining roughly linearly.

The donors, healthy Caucasians from Russia, were aged about 6 to 95. Per sample, extraction of total RNA gave at least 5 micrograms in every case. This clonotype was counted once. What it binds is unknown. The CDR3 extends over 11 amino acids. Trimming took off 2 bases at V and 9 bases at J, with 7 bases between the two ends. Sequencing input: blood. The source is a man older than 75 in good health. The rearrangement joins TRBV12-3 or TRBV12-4 to TRBJ2-5; D gene ambiguous. The CDR3 protein is CASSLTVPQYF. The CDR3, as DNA: TGTGCCAGCAGTTTAACAGTTCCCCAGTACTTC.